This T cell receptor beta chain was found in a study of CD8 T cells in ankylosing spondylitis. TCRdb ran MiXCR on the 5' RACE reads and lists one entry per CDR3 protein. The sample has 200,000 or so distinct CDR3 sequences, about an eighth seen once. This clonotype was picked up a small number of times. V dropped 1 base and J dropped 7; count of bases not matched to a gene: 7. This CDR3 region has 16 residues. Germline CDR1 and CDR2: SEHNR and FQNEAQ (reference sequence). The rearrangement uses TRBV7-9 and TRBJ2-1; 10 nucleotides agree with TRBD2. The receptor comes from a female donor with ankylosing spondylitis or in good health (not recorded which). The sequencing input was blood, either unsorted or a sorted T cell fraction (not recorded which). This CDR3 is CASSLESGRARNEQFF. Here the CDR3 DNA reads TGTGCCAGCAGCTTAGAAAGCGGGAGGGCTCGGAATGAGCAGTTCTTC.